This T cell receptor beta chain was captured in a study of blood T cell repertoires in COVID-19. Study at large: Acute-phase and convalescent COVID-19 samples originated in the United States, Italy and Spain. From T cells, B-cell-depleted T cells, or PBMCs came the material, which was cDNA or gDNA.

Germline V gene data show CDR1 as LGHDT and CDR2 as YNNKEL (reference sequence). Trimming shortened V by 3 bases and J by 6 bases, and 9 bases separated the two germline ends. This CDR3 contains 12 residues. How the authors handled the data: Amplified reference gene primers provided the basis for estimating nucleated cell counts. Data came from immunoSEQ multiplex PCR; TCRdb stores just in-frame clones and leaves some out. V and J calls and clone size are those listed in that table; D and trimming were worked out from the DNA. The table includes 200,000 to 250,000 clones, around 89% detected once. Seattle cases were enrolled at active infection and followed longitudinally.

Sample: peripheral blood. This TCR derives from a young man with COVID-19, enrolled during active disease. V usage is TRBV3-1 (or the pseudogene TRBV3-2) and J usage is TRBJ2-7, with D possibly matching TRBD1 (5 bases). CDR3 in DNA: TGTGCCAGCAGCCACAGGGTCGGCGAGCAGTACTTC. It translates to CASSHRVGEQYF.